This T cell receptor (beta chain) was captured by sequencing in a study of spatial heterogeneity in lung cancer. Study as a whole: Patients with untreated early-stage non-small cell lung cancer, numbering around 72, were the donors. Findings and caveats of the study: Blood carried ubiquitous expanded tumor TCRs more at resection than follow-up.

The time point here: blood at routine non-recurrence follow-up after resection. Sequencing of whole RNA from tumor, nontumor lung or frozen PBMC involved no sorting. TCRdb re-called the 5' RACE reads with MiXCR, one entry per CDR3 protein. Of 35,000 to 55,000 distinct CDR3 sequences listed, approximately 12% are singletons. Germline loops: CDR1 SGHVS, CDR2 FNYEAQ. CDR3 length: 15 residues. Trimming at V came to 5 bases and at J to 5 bases, leaving 7 bases not matched to a gene. Points on this clonotype: Its antigen is undetermined.

The material sequenced was PBMCs, taken at follow-up. The rearrangement links TRBV7-6 to TRBJ2-1; 9 bases line up with TRBD2. The origin of this receptor is a male donor with early-stage non-small cell lung cancer. DNA for the CDR3: TGTGCCAGCAGCCAACCTCTAGCGGGAAACAATGAGCAGTTCTTC. It encodes CASSQPLAGNNEQFF.